The rows below give T cell receptor beta chains drawn from one sample of a study of blood T cell repertoires in COVID-19. The protocol was immunoSEQ multiplex PCR, while the TCRdb copy is restricted to in-frame clones and leaves out a portion. In the table there are around 160,000 clones, roughly 90% of which are singletons. The source material was peripheral blood. The receptors were gathered from a man aged 60-69 years with acute or convalescent COVID-19. The CDR3 runs from the conserved cysteine through the conserved F or W. The D gene is left open where the match is weak. Not every row has a clone size; where given, it reads once, few, many or a size class.

v_gene	d_gene	abundance	j_gene	CDR3nt	CDR3aa
TRBV19	NA	NA	TRBJ1-2	TGTGCCAGTAGTCCCTCGACAGCGAACTATGGCTACACCTTC	CASSPSTANYGYTF
TRBV3-1/TRBV3-2	TRBD2	NA	TRBJ2-7	TGTGCCAGCAGCCAAGGGACTAGCGCGCAGTACTTC	CASSQGTSAQYF
TRBV12-5	NA	NA	TRBJ2-3	TGTGCTAGTGGAATAGGGACAAAAGGGGCAGATACGCAGTATTTT	CASGIGTKGADTQYF
TRBV7-9	NA	NA	TRBJ1-2	TGTGCCAGCCTGACAGTTCTCCTTGCCTACTATGGCTACACCTTC	CASLTVLLAYYGYTF
TRBV7-2	TRBD1	once	TRBJ1-1	TGTGCCAGCAGCCCCCCCGGACAGGGAAGGAACACTGAAGCTTTCTTT	CASSPPGQGRNTEAFF
TRBV14	NA	NA	TRBJ1-4	TGTGCCAGCAGCCAAGGGTTACCGGGCCGAGGGGAAAAACTGTTTTTT	CASSQGLPGRGEKLFF
TRBV6-2/TRBV6-3	NA	NA	TRBJ1-1	TGTGCCAGCAGTTACTCGGGGCGGATTGAAGCTTTCTTT	CASSYSGRIEAFF
TRBV2	NA	NA	TRBJ1-5	TGTGCCAGCAGTGAGTTTCCCTCTCCTCCCCAGCATTTT	CASSEFPSPPQHF
TRBV4-2	NA	NA	TRBJ2-3	TGTGCCAGCAGCCAAGAGGGGAGTGATACGCAGTATTTT	CASSQEGSDTQYF
TRBV15	NA	once	TRBJ2-7	TGTGCCACCAGCAGAGTAACAGGTGGATACTACGAGCAGTACTTC	CATSRVTGGYYEQYF
TRBV6-5	TRBD1	NA	TRBJ2-7	TGTGCCAGCAGCCGCCAGGGACAGCTCTCCTACGAGCAGTACTTC	CASSRQGQLSYEQYF
TRBV12-5	NA	NA	TRBJ1-1	TGTGCTAGTGGACAGGACCCACCGCTGAACACTGAAGCTTTCTTT	CASGQDPPLNTEAFF
TRBV29-1	NA	NA	TRBJ2-7	TGCAGCGTTATCAAATACCACGGGGGTTACTACGAGCAGTACTTC	CSVIKYHGGYYEQYF
TRBV7-3	NA	NA	TRBJ1-6	TGTGCCAGCAGCTACAGAACTAATTCACCCCTCCACTTT	CASSYRTNSPLHF
TRBV29-1	NA	NA	TRBJ1-2	TGCAGCGTTCTTAAATCAGGGAGGGGCTACACCTTC	CSVLKSGRGYTF
TRBV29-1	NA	few	TRBJ1-1	TGCAGCGCCGCGGGCAGGTTAGGGAACACTGAAGCTTTCTTT	CSAAGRLGNTEAFF
TRBV2	TRBD2	NA	TRBJ2-2	TGTGCCAGCAGCCCCGGACTAGCGAACACCGGGGAGCTGTTTTTT	CASSPGLANTGELFF